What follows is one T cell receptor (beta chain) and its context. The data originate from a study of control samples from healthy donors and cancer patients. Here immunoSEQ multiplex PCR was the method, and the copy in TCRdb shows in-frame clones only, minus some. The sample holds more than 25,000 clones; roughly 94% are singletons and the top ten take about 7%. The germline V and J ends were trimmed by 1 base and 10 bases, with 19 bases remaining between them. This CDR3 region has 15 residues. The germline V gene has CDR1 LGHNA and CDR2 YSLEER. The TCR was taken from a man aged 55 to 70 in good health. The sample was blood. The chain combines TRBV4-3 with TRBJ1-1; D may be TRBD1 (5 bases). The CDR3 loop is CASSQGAKGYWGAFF. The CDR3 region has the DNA TGCGCCAGCAGCCAAGGGGCAAAGGGGTATTGGGGAGCTTTCTTT.